The 29 T cell receptor beta chains below come from one sample, sequenced in a study of T cell responses to AZD1222 COVID-19 vaccine. TCRdb's copy holds only in-frame clones and misses some; the assay was immunoSEQ multiplex PCR. The table has about 180,000 clones, about 90% seen once. This specimen was peripheral blood, taken 28 days after the second AZD1222 dose. The source of these receptors is an adult who received the AZD1222 COVID-19 vaccine.

The rearrangement links TRBV15 to TRBJ2-5, with 10 bases lining up with TRBD2. This CDR3 has 16 amino acids. The J segment lost 3 bases and the V segment lost 0 bases, leaving 4 bases of the junction unmatched. Germline loops: CDR1 LNHNV, CDR2 YYDKDF (reference sequence). The CDR3 reads CATSRDYTSGEETQYF. CDR3 nucleotide sequence: TGTGCCACCAGCAGAGATTATACTAGCGGGGAAGAGACCCAGTACTTC.

V and J are TRBV30 and TRBJ2-5, with 11 bases aligning to TRBD2. CDR1 is GTSNPN, CDR2 SVGIG, per germline (reference sequence). The CDR3 extends over 15 amino acids. After removal of 2 bases from V and 2 bases from J, the junction contained 4 bases not matched to a gene. The CDR3 is CAWSPIAGGQETQYF. The CDR3 bases are TGTGCCTGGAGTCCGATAGCGGGGGGGCAAGAGACCCAGTACTTC.

The V call is TRBV7-8, the J call TRBJ1-5; D gene ambiguous. V lost 5 bases, J lost 7 bases, and 12 bases lay in between. The CDR3 covers 13 residues. Per the germline V gene, CDR1 is SGHVS and CDR2 is FQNEAQ. The CDR3 region is CASSPLPAQPQHF. As DNA, the CDR3 is TGTGCCAGCAGCCCACTACCGGCCCAGCCCCAGCATTTT.

V is TRBV7-9 and J is TRBJ2-1, with 10 nucleotides matching TRBD1. Looked up from germline, CDR1 is SEHNR and CDR2 is FQNEAQ (reference sequence). This CDR3 is built from 16 residues. J gave up 3 bases and V 5 bases, and 7 bases lay outside the gene matches. CDR3 DNA sequence: TGTGCCAGCAGCCCGACCGGGACAGGGGTCTACAATGAGCAGTTCTTC. Its protein product is CASSPTGTGVYNEQFF.

A single count supports this clone. This chain joins TRBV4-1 and TRBJ2-7; 7 bases are shared with TRBD1. V shed 3 bases, J shed 1 base, and the junction held 6 bases outside the gene matches. This CDR3 spans 15 amino acids. CDR1 is MGHRA, CDR2 YSYEKL, per germline. The CDR3 loop reads CASSHVVRGSYEQYF. The DNA of the CDR3 is TGCGCCAGCAGCCACGTGGTCAGGGGGTCCTACGAGCAGTACTTC.

Comment on this clone: One end of the junction does not line up with germline, which may come from a read error. The chain joins TRBV10-1 to TRBJ1-1; D gene unclear. The CDR3 extends over 11 amino acids. Germline-derived CDR1 and CDR2 are WNHNN and SYGVQD (reference sequence). CDR3 in amino acids: CASSFWRGGQF. The CDR3 DNA reads TGCGCCAGCAGTTTCTGGCGGGGAGGCCAATTT.

The rearrangement links TRBV9 to TRBJ1-5; 7 nucleotides line up with TRBD1. The CDR3 totals 14 residues. Germline V CDR1 and CDR2: SGDLS, YYNGEE. The junction had 7 bases not matched to a gene; V was cut back by 4 bases and J by 6 bases. CDR3 DNA: TGTGCCAGCAGCAGACAGGGAAACGGTCAGCCCCAGCATTTT. Its translation is CASSRQGNGQPQHF.

The chain recombines TRBV10-2 with TRBJ2-7; 8 nucleotides match TRBD2. From germline, CDR1 is WSHSY and CDR2 SAAADI. This CDR3 spans 14 amino acids. J was trimmed by 2 bases and V by 8 bases; bases with no gene match: 8. The CDR3 here is CASRVAGGAYEQYF. The CDR3 bases are TGCGCCAGCCGGGTTGCGGGAGGAGCCTACGAGCAGTACTTC.

The V call is TRBV3-1 (or the pseudogene TRBV3-2), the J call TRBJ1-3; no definite D call. V lost 0 bases and J 1 base, leaving 7 bases between the germline ends. Germline V lookup: CDR1 LGHDT, CDR2 YNNKEL (reference sequence). This CDR3 has 15 residues. The DNA for the CDR3 is TGTGCCAGCAGCCAAGAGGCCATTTCTGGAAACACCATATATTTT. It translates to CASSQEAISGNTIYF.

This clone was counted only a few times. The rearrangement links TRBV20-1 to TRBJ1-1; possibly TRBD1 for D (5 bases). The length of the CDR3 is 11 residues. Per germline, CDR1 DFQATT and CDR2 SNEGSKA (reference sequence). Trimming removed 3 bases at V and 11 bases at J, with 13 bases between. CDR3 nucleotides: TGCAGTGCTAGGGCCGACAGTAAGGCTTTCTTT. This encodes CSARADSKAFF.

The chain couples TRBV30 to TRBJ1-6; maybe TRBD1 (5 bases). The CDR3 extends over 13 amino acids. CDR1 is GTSNPN, CDR2 SVGIG, per germline (reference sequence). V lost 4 bases and J 9 bases, leaving 13 bases between the germline ends. The CDR3 region is CAWIRDSGSPLHF. CDR3 coding DNA: TGTGCCTGGATCAGGGATTCGGGTTCACCCCTCCACTTT.

In DNA form, the CDR3 reads TGTGCCAGCAGCCGGGAGGTAGGGGGCGATCAGCCCCAGCATTTT. Protein product: CASSREVGGDQPQHF. The chain links TRBV3-1 (or the pseudogene TRBV3-2) to TRBJ1-5; 7 nucleotides line up with TRBD1. With V trimmed by 4 bases and J by 5 bases, 8 bases remained unmatched. Germline CDR1 LGHDT, CDR2 YNNKEL (reference sequence). There are 15 residues in the CDR3.

Note on this clone: One end of the junction varies from germline; a read error may be responsible. This rearrangement joins TRBV18 to TRBJ1-6; D is undetermined. The CDR3 sequence is 17 residues long. The germline V gene has CDR1 KGHSH and CDR2 LQKENI. The CDR3 DNA is TGTGCCAGCTCCCCACGGGCGACCTCTCCTAATAATTCACCCCTCCACTTT. It yields the protein CASSPRATSPNNSPLHF.

The genes are TRBV9 and TRBJ2-2; the match to TRBD1 covers 10 bases. Germline CDR1 SGDLS, CDR2 YYNGEE. The CDR3 covers 14 residues. The V and J ends lost 3 bases and 9 bases, in that order; junction bases with no gene match: 5. The CDR3 reads CASSALDRGRELFF. CDR3 bases: TGTGCCAGCAGCGCCCTAGACAGGGGGCGGGAGCTGTTTTTT.

This chain joins TRBV4-2 and TRBJ1-5; D is undetermined. This CDR3 has 16 residues. CDR1 and CDR2 (germline): LGHNA, YNFKEQ. V was clipped by 2 bases and J by 6 bases, with 17 bases between them. CDR3 sequence reads: CASSQSQALRSQPQHF. As DNA, the CDR3 is TGTGCCAGCAGCCAATCACAAGCTTTACGGAGTCAGCCCCAGCATTTT.

The rearrangement uses TRBV7-2 and TRBJ1-2; D may be TRBD1 (6 bases). Germline lookup yields CDR1 SGHTA and CDR2 FQGNSA. Trimming cost V 0 bases and J 3 bases, with 11 bases left between them. This CDR3 comprises 15 residues. The CDR3 is CASSLARGADYGYTF. CDR3 coding DNA: TGTGCCAGCAGCTTAGCCCGGGGGGCGGACTATGGCTACACCTTC. The full variable domain, completed using reference TRBV7-2 and TRBJ1-2, is GAGVSQSPSNKVTEKGKDVELRCDPISGHTALYWYRQSLGQGLEFLIYFQGNSAPDKSGLPSDRFSAERTGGSVSTLTIQRTQQEDSAVYLCASSLARGADYGYTFGSGTRLTVV.

This rearrangement joins TRBV19 to TRBJ1-1; possibly TRBD1 for D (5 bases). The CDR3 length is 16 residues. Germline lookup yields CDR1 LNHDA and CDR2 SQIVND (reference sequence). V was shortened by 6 bases and J by 3 bases, with 20 bases between the two germline ends. In DNA, the CDR3 is TGTGCCAGTAGAACCCCAGGGATCGGCGGGGACACTGAAGCTTTCTTT. This gives the protein CASRTPGIGGDTEAFF.

This chain uses TRBV13 with TRBJ2-1; 9 bases align to TRBD2. Germline V CDR1 and CDR2: PRHDT, FYEKMQ (reference sequence). V shed 1 base, J shed 0 bases, and the junction held 7 bases outside the gene matches. CDR3 size: 18 residues. CDR3 coding DNA: TGTGCCAGCAGCTTAGTTGCTAGCGGGGTAAGCTCCTACAATGAGCAGTTCTTC. This sequence encodes CASSLVASGVSSYNEQFF.

This chain connects TRBV3-1 (or the pseudogene TRBV3-2) to TRBJ2-7, with D hard to call. The CDR3 is made up of 16 amino acids. The V and J ends lost 0 bases and 4 bases respectively, with 16 bases between them. Per the germline V gene, CDR1 is LGHDT and CDR2 is YNNKEL (reference sequence). CDR3 coding DNA: TGTGCCAGCAGCCAAGAAGGCTACCTCAACCAATACGAGCAGTACTTC. Translated, it gives CASSQEGYLNQYEQYF.

The chain uses TRBV7-9 and TRBJ1-5; D gene uncertain. This CDR3 spans 12 amino acids. In germline, CDR1 is SEHNR, CDR2 FQNEAQ (reference sequence). V dropped 4 bases and J dropped 3 bases, with 4 bases sitting between them. The CDR3 loop reads CASSSANQPQHF. For the CDR3, the DNA is TGTGCCAGCAGCTCTGCCAATCAGCCCCAGCATTTT. Full variable domain (rest looked up from reference TRBV7-9 and TRBJ1-5): DTGVSQNPRHKITKRGQNVTFRCDPISEHNRLYWYRQTLGQGPEFLTYFQNEAQLEKSRLLSDRFSAERPKGSFSTLEIQRTEQGDSAMYLCASSSANQPQHFGDGTRLSIL.

The chain is built from TRBV10-3 and TRBJ1-2; 7 bases agree with TRBD1. V shed 10 bases, J shed 2 bases, and the junction held 4 bases outside the gene matches. There are 12 residues in the CDR3. The germline V gene encodes CDR1 ENHRY and CDR2 SYGVKD. The CDR3 spells CASGTANYGYTF. The CDR3 DNA follows: TGTGCCAGCGGGACAGCCAACTATGGCTACACCTTC.

The V call is TRBV9, the J call TRBJ2-2, with D tentatively TRBD1 or TRBD2 (7 bases each). CDR1 is SGDLS and CDR2 is YYNGEE in the germline V gene. Trimming cost V 3 bases and J 4 bases, with 19 bases left between them. The CDR3 runs to 17 residues. The CDR3 DNA sequence: TGTGCCAGCAGCGCCCCAGGGGGGGGGCAGGTCACCGGGGAGCTGTTTTTT. Encoded protein: CASSAPGGGQVTGELFF. Full variable domain (rest looked up from reference TRBV9 and TRBJ2-2): DSGVTQTPKHLITATGQRVTLRCSPRSGDLSVYWYQQSLDQGLQFLIQYYNGEERAKGNILERFSAQQFPDLHSELNLSSLELGDSALYFCASSAPGGGQVTGELFFGEGSRLTVL.

This clone was picked up one time. The gene calls are TRBV11-2 and TRBJ1-1, with D possibly matching TRBD1 (5 bases). V lost 5 bases and J lost 4, with 17 bases in between. The germline V gene encodes CDR1 SGHAT and CDR2 FQNNGV. The CDR3 has 15 amino acids. The CDR3 sequence: CASSPSPEGSTEAFF. CDR3 DNA sequence: TGTGCCAGCAGCCCGTCCCCGGAGGGGAGCACTGAAGCTTTCTTT. Combining the CDR3 with reference TRBV11-2 and TRBJ1-1 gives the whole variable domain EAGVAQSPRYKIIEKRQSVAFWCNPISGHATLYWYQQILGQGPKLLIQFQNNGVVDDSQLPKDRFSAERLKGVDSTLKIQPAKLEDSAVYLCASSPSPEGSTEAFFGQGTRLTVV.

CDR3 region: CASSPRGEKLFF. DNA of the CDR3: TGTGCCAGCAGCCCGAGGGGAGAAAAACTGTTTTTT. The chain carries TRBV5-6 and TRBJ1-4, with a weak D call TRBD1 (5 bases). This CDR3 has 12 residues. Germline V gives CDR1 SGHDT, CDR2 YYEEEE. The V and J ends lost 4 bases and 8 bases respectively, with 9 bases between them.

J is TRBJ2-5 and V is TRBV5-5; tentative D call: TRBD2 (6 bases). Germline V gene lookup returns CDR1 SGHKS and CDR2 YYEKEE (reference sequence). The CDR3 consists of 14 residues. The V and J ends lost 4 bases and 3 bases respectively, with 13 bases between them. The CDR3 sequence: CASSVTGVKETQYF. In nucleotides, the CDR3 is TGTGCCAGCAGCGTGACGGGAGTAAAAGAGACCCAGTACTTC.

V usage is TRBV16 and J usage is TRBJ1-5; D gene ambiguous. The CDR3 consists of 14 residues. Germline lookup yields CDR1 KGHSY and CDR2 FQNENV. V dropped 0 bases and J dropped 4 bases, with 7 bases sitting between them. CDR3 nucleotide sequence: TGTGCCAGCAGCCAATCTTGGGGAAATCAGCCCCAGCATTTT. Its translation is CASSQSWGNQPQHF.

The rearrangement links TRBV7-2 to TRBJ1-1; 9 bases are a match to TRBD1. Germline V lookup: CDR1 SGHTA, CDR2 FQGNSA. V shed 6 bases, J shed 5 bases, and the junction held 7 bases outside the gene matches. This CDR3 spans 14 amino acids. This CDR3 reads CASSIDRGGTEAFF. CDR3 sequence (DNA): TGTGCCAGCAGTATAGACAGGGGGGGTACTGAAGCTTTCTTT.

This clone was found once. The chain combines TRBV11-2 with TRBJ1-6; 11 nucleotides agree with TRBD1. CDR3 length: 16 amino acids. With V trimmed by 3 bases and J by 6 bases, 4 bases remained unmatched. In germline, CDR1 is SGHAT, CDR2 FQNNGV. Written as DNA, the CDR3 is TGTGCCAGCAGCTTGGCCGGGACAGGGGGTAATTCACCCCTCCACTTT. Translation gives CASSLAGTGGNSPLHF.

This chain joins TRBV12-3 or TRBV12-4 and TRBJ2-7, with D possibly being TRBD1 (6 bases). The CDR3 length is 13 residues. V was cut by 5 bases and J by 2 bases, with 10 bases left in between. The CDR3 spells CASSTQGTYEQYF. Written as DNA, the CDR3 is TGTGCCAGCAGTACTCAGGGGACCTACGAGCAGTACTTC.